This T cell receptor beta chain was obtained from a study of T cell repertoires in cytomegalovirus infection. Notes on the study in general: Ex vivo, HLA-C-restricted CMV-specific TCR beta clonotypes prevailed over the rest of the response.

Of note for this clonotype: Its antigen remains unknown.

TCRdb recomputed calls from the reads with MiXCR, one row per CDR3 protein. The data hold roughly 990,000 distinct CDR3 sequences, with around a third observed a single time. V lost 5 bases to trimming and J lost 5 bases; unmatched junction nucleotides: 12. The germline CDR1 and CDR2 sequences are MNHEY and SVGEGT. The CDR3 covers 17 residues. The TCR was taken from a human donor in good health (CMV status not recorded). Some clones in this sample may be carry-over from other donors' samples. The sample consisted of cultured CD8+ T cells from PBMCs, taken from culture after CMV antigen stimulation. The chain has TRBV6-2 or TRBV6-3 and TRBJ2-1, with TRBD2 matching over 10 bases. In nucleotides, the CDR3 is TGTGCCAGCAGTCACGTTCAGCGGGGGGGCTTTGACAATGAGCAGTTCTTC. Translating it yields CASSHVQRGGFDNEQFF.